The clone carrying this TCR beta chain was found once. Antigen unknown. The trim removed 0 bases at V and 3 bases at J, leaving 4 bases unmatched. The CDR3 length is 15 residues. CDR1 and CDR2 (germline): LGHDT, YNNKEL (reference sequence). This entry comes from a study of blood T cells in healthy people across ages. As for the study in general: Using template switching, researchers captured about one barcoded beta molecule for each two T cells.

Then a second PCR, running about 7 to 11 cycles, was carried out with a sample-barcoded 5' primer and a J-beta primer mix. TCRdb redid the calling of the 5' RACE reads with MiXCR, one entry per CDR3 protein. This table holds approximately 1,700,000 distinct CDR3 sequences, about 39% found once. Around 9.4 milliliters was the volume of peripheral blood drawn from each donor. Study findings and constraints: As age increased, TCR beta diversity per million T cells fell in a roughly linear fashion. Compared with aged donors, long-lived donors showed fewer expanded clones, suggesting selection.

The chain has TRBV3-1 and TRBJ2-5; 7 positions agree with TRBD1. The receptor was isolated from a human donor in good health. Sequenced input: blood. CDR3 protein: CASSQDPGGEETQYF. The CDR3 DNA follows: TGTGCCAGCAGCCAAGACCCAGGGGGAGAAGAGACCCAGTACTTC.